These 30 T cell receptor beta chains were sequenced from one sample in a study of blood T cell repertoires in COVID-19. Generated by immunoSEQ multiplex PCR, the TCRdb table keeps only in-frame clones and is missing some. There are about 240,000 clones in the sample; around 87% occur only once, and approximately 7.2% lies in the top ten. Sequencing input: peripheral blood. The origin of the receptors is a woman in her seventies with active or convalescent COVID-19.

The rearrangement links TRBV7-6 to TRBJ2-1; TRBD2 aligns across 7 bases. Germline-derived CDR1 and CDR2 are SGHVS and FNYEAQ. This CDR3 contains 14 residues. Trimming removed 3 bases from V and 8 bases from J; junction bases left unmatched: 7. In DNA, the CDR3 is TGTGCCAGCAGCTTGGGCGGGGCGGGGGATGAGCAGTTCTTC. It is translated as CASSLGGAGDEQFF.

The rearrangement joins TRBV10-1 to TRBJ1-1, with 7 bases lining up with TRBD1. CDR1 is WNHNN, CDR2 SYGVQD, per germline (reference sequence). With 4 bases clipped from V and 6 bases from J, the junction kept 5 bases outside the gene matches. The CDR3 has 13 residues. The CDR3, as DNA: TGCGCCAGCAGTGTAGACAGGGCTGCTGAAGCTTTCTTT. Its translation: CASSVDRAAEAFF.

This clone was seen many times. The chain uses TRBV29-1 and TRBJ2-7; no definite D call. V was pared by 4 bases and J by 3 bases, with 7 bases between. CDR3 length: 11 amino acids. Germline V gene data show CDR1 as SQVTM and CDR2 as ANQGSEA. The CDR3 DNA reads as TGCAGCGTTGGGCAGTACTACGAGCAGTACTTC. This encodes CSVGQYYEQYF.

V and J are TRBV3-1 (or the pseudogene TRBV3-2) and TRBJ1-1; 7 bases are shared with TRBD1. Germline V lookup: CDR1 LGHDT, CDR2 YNNKEL (reference sequence). With V trimmed by 4 bases and J by 4 bases, 6 bases remained unmatched. The CDR3 contains 14 residues. The CDR3 reads CASSRGQVGTEAFF. CDR3 DNA sequence: TGTGCCAGCAGCCGCGGACAGGTGGGCACTGAAGCTTTCTTT.

This chain uses TRBV6-2 or TRBV6-3 with TRBJ2-3; 8 bases line up with TRBD2. The V segment lost 0 bases and the J segment 3 bases; nucleotides outside the gene matches: 5. The CDR3 has 16 residues. The germline V gene has CDR1 MNHEY and CDR2 SVGEGT. CDR3 loop: CASSYSRGGLTDTQYF. DNA of the CDR3: TGTGCCAGCAGTTACTCCCGGGGGGGCCTGACAGATACGCAGTATTTT.

This clone has a single count. The chain recombines TRBV2 with TRBJ1-5, with D hard to call. CDR3 size: 14 residues. V was clipped by 4 bases and J by 5 bases, with 12 bases between them. The V gene's germline CDR1 is SNHLY and CDR2 FYNNEI. CDR3 sequence (DNA): TGTGCCAGCAGTGTGGCCTTTCCCGATCAGCCCCAGCATTTT. Its translation is CASSVAFPDQPQHF.

DNA of the CDR3: TGTGCCAGCAGCTTAGCGGAGGTTAGCGGGGGGGCCTATGAGCAGTTCTTC. Protein product: CASSLAEVSGGAYEQFF. The chain combines TRBV7-2 with TRBJ2-1, with TRBD2 identical over 11 bases. CDR3 length equals 17 residues. The J segment lost 8 bases and the V segment lost 0 bases, leaving 9 bases of the junction unmatched. Looked up from germline, CDR1 is SGHTA and CDR2 is FQGNSA.

The chain employs TRBV6-5 and TRBJ1-4; 9 bases are a match to TRBD1. With V trimmed by 2 bases and J by 3 bases, 1 base remained unmatched. CDR3 size: 15 residues. Per the germline V gene, CDR1 is MNHEY and CDR2 is SVGAGI. The DNA for the CDR3 is TGTGCCAGCAGTTACGGGACAGGGTCTAATGAAAAACTGTTTTTT. The encoded protein is CASSYGTGSNEKLFF.

V gene TRBV12-3 or TRBV12-4 combines with J gene TRBJ1-1; D gene ambiguous. The CDR3 consists of 12 residues. Trimming cost V 2 bases and J 7 bases, with 8 bases left between them. CDR3 sequence (DNA): TGTGCCAGCAGTTTACTAGCAGGTGAAGCTTTCTTT. Protein sequence: CASSLLAGEAFF.

This clone was seen only once. The chain recombines TRBV11-2 with TRBJ2-3, with TRBD1 matching over 7 bases. The J segment lost 3 bases and the V segment lost 0 bases, leaving 3 bases of the junction unmatched. The CDR3 has 15 amino acids. CDR1 is SGHAT, CDR2 FQNNGV, per germline. The CDR3 here is CASSLDDRETDTQYF. In nucleotides, the CDR3 is TGTGCCAGCAGCTTAGACGACAGGGAGACAGATACGCAGTATTTT.

The chain employs TRBV27 and TRBJ2-6; D is uncertain. Germline V gene sequence: CDR1 MNHEY, CDR2 SMNVEV (reference sequence). CDR3 size: 18 residues. Trimming removed 3 bases from V and 2 bases from J, with 17 bases in between. The CDR3 DNA reads as TGTGCCAGCAGTTTTGGCGTTCGGCGCGAGGCTGGGGCCAACGTCCTGACTTTC. Protein: CASSFGVRREAGANVLTF.

This chain joins TRBV5-1 and TRBJ1-6; unclear D gene. The ends were cut back, 1 base at V and 9 bases at J, with 20 bases in the middle. The CDR3 has 17 amino acids. CDR1 and CDR2 (germline): SGHRS, YFSETQ. The CDR3 is CASSLTFTGSASSPLHF. CDR3 sequence (DNA): TGCGCCAGCAGCTTGACGTTTACGGGGAGCGCCTCTTCACCCCTCCACTTT.

The V gene is TRBV4-2, the J gene TRBJ2-3, with D maybe TRBD2 (7 bases). This CDR3 comprises 15 residues. Germline CDR1 reads LGHNA; CDR2 reads YNFKEQ. V lost 6 bases, J lost 3 bases, and 16 bases lay in between. For the CDR3, the DNA is TGTGCCAGCAGGCTCGGGGGGCTCGCGACAGATACGCAGTATTTT. Amino acids: CASRLGGLATDTQYF.

The chain employs TRBV6-5 and TRBJ2-7, with 7 positions matching TRBD1. The CDR3 runs 14 residues. After removal of 8 bases from V and 3 bases from J, the junction contained 10 bases not matched to a gene. Germline V gene lookup returns CDR1 MNHEY and CDR2 SVGAGI. The CDR3 protein is CASGWGRDSYEQYF. The CDR3 DNA follows: TGTGCCAGCGGATGGGGCCGGGACAGCTACGAGCAGTACTTC.

This rearrangement joins TRBV7-2 to TRBJ1-5; no firm D call. Trimming removed 3 bases at V and 3 bases at J, with 9 bases between. The CDR3 length is 14 residues. The germline gives CDR1 SGHTA, CDR2 FQGNSA. This CDR3 reads CASSLFISNQPQHF. The CDR3 nucleotides are TGTGCCAGCAGCTTGTTTATTTCCAATCAGCCCCAGCATTTT.

V and J are TRBV25-1 and TRBJ1-1, with D possibly TRBD1 on 5 matching bases. The length of the CDR3 is 16 residues. V shed 3 bases and J shed 5 bases, with 19 bases lying between them. Germline CDR1 MGHDK, CDR2 SYGVNS. Here the CDR3 reads CASSDPTRGRGTEAFF. CDR3 in DNA: TGTGCCAGCAGTGATCCCACCCGTGGGAGGGGAACTGAAGCTTTCTTT.

This chain connects TRBV11-2 to TRBJ2-5; a weak D match, TRBD2 (6 bases). The CDR3 is 16 residues long. Looked up from germline, CDR1 is SGHAT and CDR2 is FQNNGV. V was cut by 1 base and J by 1 base, with 13 bases left in between. CDR3 sequence: CASSLAGVRGQETQYF. The CDR3 DNA reads TGTGCCAGCAGCTTAGCTGGGGTGCGGGGCCAAGAGACCCAGTACTTC.

The rearrangement joins TRBV28 to TRBJ1-1, with D maybe TRBD1 (5 bases). From germline, CDR1 is MDHEN and CDR2 SYDVKM. There are 11 residues in the CDR3. Trimming shortened V by 4 bases and J by 10 bases, and 10 bases separated the two germline ends. This CDR3 is CASSSHRRAFF. In nucleotides, the CDR3 is TGTGCCAGCAGTTCCCACAGGAGAGCTTTCTTT.

V usage is TRBV12-2 and J usage is TRBJ1-1. TRBV12-2 corresponds to a pseudogene. The CDR3 sequence is 15 residues long. DNA for the CDR3: TGTGCAAGTCGCTTAGTAGGGAGGGGGGACACTGAAGCTTTCTTT. It encodes CASRLVGRGDTEAFF.

This clone came up once. J is TRBJ2-1 and V is TRBV7-9; D is unresolved. Germline V gene lookup returns CDR1 SEHNR and CDR2 FQNEAQ (reference sequence). Trimming stripped 4 bases from V and 9 bases from J, with 10 bases between. The CDR3 has 12 amino acids. The CDR3 protein is CASSSTGGEQFF. CDR3 bases: TGTGCCAGCAGCTCAACGGGTGGTGAGCAGTTCTTC. The full variable domain, completed using reference TRBV7-9 and TRBJ2-1, is DTGVSQNPRHKITKRGQNVTFRCDPISEHNRLYWYRQTLGQGPEFLTYFQNEAQLEKSRLLSDRFSAERPKGSFSTLEIQRTEQGDSAMYLCASSSTGGEQFFGPGTRLTVL.

The sample holds one count of this clone. This chain uses TRBV28 with TRBJ2-1; TRBD1 matches at 7 bases. The CDR3 extends over 15 amino acids. The junction had 4 bases not matched to a gene; V was cut back by 5 bases and J by 0 bases. Germline V gene data show CDR1 as MDHEN and CDR2 as SYDVKM. CDR3: CASSQQGSSYNEQFF. The CDR3, as DNA: TGTGCCAGCAGTCAACAGGGGAGCTCCTACAATGAGCAGTTCTTC.

This clone was seen only once. The chain carries TRBV7-2 and TRBJ1-4, with D possibly matching TRBD1 (5 bases). Germline CDR1 reads SGHTA; CDR2 reads FQGNSA. V lost 3 bases, J lost 0 bases, and 8 bases lay in between. This CDR3 has 15 amino acids. CDR3 sequence reads: CASSFDSTTNEKLFF. The CDR3 nucleotides read TGTGCCAGCAGCTTTGACAGTACAACTAATGAAAAACTGTTTTTT.

Notes on this clone: The sample holds other DNA sequences that translate to the same CDR3. V is TRBV7-9 and J is TRBJ2-2, with TRBD1 identical over 7 bases. From germline, CDR1 is SEHNR and CDR2 FQNEAQ (reference sequence). The CDR3 is 17 residues long. The ends lost 5 bases at V and 6 bases at J; junction bases unmatched: 15. Here the CDR3 DNA reads TGTGCCAGCAGCATCGACAGGGAGCCGCTCAAGGCCGGGGAGCTGTTTTTT. Its translation is CASSIDREPLKAGELFF.

The rearrangement uses TRBV5-4 and TRBJ2-5; the D is unclear. V dropped 0 bases and J dropped 2 bases, with 5 bases sitting between them. Germline loops: CDR1 SGHNT, CDR2 YYREEE (reference sequence). The CDR3 is 13 amino acids. DNA of the CDR3: TGTGCCAGCAGCTTGGTACAGCAAGAGACCCAGTACTTC. This translates into CASSLVQQETQYF.

The genes are TRBV19 and TRBJ1-5; D is perhaps TRBD1 (6 bases). The V gene's germline CDR1 is LNHDA and CDR2 SQIVND (reference sequence). Trimming shortened V by 3 bases and J by 5 bases, and 17 bases separated the two germline ends. The CDR3 covers 16 residues. DNA for the CDR3: TGTGCCAGTAGTATCCGGTGGGACAAGTTCTATCAGCCCCAGCATTTT. Translated, it gives CASSIRWDKFYQPQHF.

The V call is TRBV7-9, the J call TRBJ1-2; tentative D call: TRBD1 (5 bases). The length of the CDR3 is 15 residues. Germline loops: CDR1 SEHNR, CDR2 FQNEAQ (reference sequence). V lost 7 bases to trimming and J lost 0 bases, with 15 bases between them. CDR3 amino acids: CASTLAGPTNYGYTF. In nucleotides, the CDR3 is TGTGCCAGCACCCTGGCAGGGCCGACTAACTATGGCTACACCTTC.

V is TRBV6-5 and J is TRBJ2-7; 8 bases fit TRBD1. This CDR3 contains 14 residues. With 6 bases clipped from V and 2 bases from J, the junction kept 6 bases outside the gene matches. Germline V CDR1 and CDR2: MNHEY, SVGAGI. The CDR3 DNA sequence: TGTGCCAGCAGGTCGACAGGGGAGACCTACGAGCAGTACTTC. Its protein product is CASRSTGETYEQYF.

This chain uses TRBV24-1 with TRBJ2-1; TRBD1 is a possible D gene (6 bases). With 0 bases removed from V and 1 base from J, the gap between germline ends came to 15 bases. The CDR3 sequence is 18 residues long. Germline CDR1 KGHDR, CDR2 SFDVKD. CDR3 in DNA: TGTGCCACCAGTGATTTGCAGGGGCCCGGGGTATCCTACAATGAGCAGTTCTTC. Protein sequence: CATSDLQGPGVSYNEQFF.

The chain is built from TRBV18 and TRBJ1-4; TRBD1 might be the D (5 bases). This CDR3 has 14 residues. Looked up from germline, CDR1 is KGHSH and CDR2 is LQKENI. V dropped 3 bases and J dropped 4 bases, with 9 bases sitting between them. CDR3 nucleotides: TGTGCCAGCTCACCTACAGGATTTAATGAAAAACTGTTTTTT. Residues: CASSPTGFNEKLFF.

The chain links TRBV9 to TRBJ2-1, with 8 bases aligning to TRBD1. CDR1 and CDR2 from the germline V gene are SGDLS and YYNGEE. Unmatched junction bases numbered 1, after V lost 0 bases and J lost 8 bases. This CDR3 spans 13 amino acids. In DNA form, the CDR3 reads TGTGCCAGCAGCGTAGCACAGGGGGATGAGCAGTTCTTC. Its translation is CASSVAQGDEQFF.